This TCR beta chain was documented in a study of control samples from healthy donors and cancer patients (TCRdb year 2020). Library generation was performed with the immunoSEQ multiplex PCR assay. This immuneACCESS table, as held by TCRdb, lists in-frame sequences with V and J called but not all clones. Of the missing ones, under half trace to an unresolved V gene in checked studies; the others have no known cause. The sample table holds more than 100,000 clones, of which more than 85% were seen once. The top ten clonotypes cover just over 8.5% of the sample. Clipping removes 1 base from V and 6 bases from J, with 8 as the unmatched junction base count. The CDR3 contains 15 residues, cysteine and phenylalanine counted. Only the CDR3 region is kept as DNA, spanning 45 bases read in frame from base 1. The germline V gene sets CDR1 to KGHSH and CDR2 to LQKENI. A remark on this clone: Its antigen is currently not known. Base qualities were left out, and no much larger clone turns up one base away.

This sequence was found in a man younger than 35 in good health. The rearranged chain carries TRBV18 and TRBJ2-7; 8 bases in between match TRBD1. Sequenced: blood. The CDR3 here reads CASSPRSGQVSEQYF. The nucleotides read TGTGCCAGCTCACCACGTTCGGGACAGGTCTCCGAGCAGTACTTC. The variable domain in full, with residues beyond the CDR3 obtained from the reference TRBV18 and TRBJ2-7 genes, is NAGVMQNPRHLVRRRGQEARLRCSPMKGHSHVYWYRQLPEEGLKFMVYLQKENIIDESGMPKERFSAEFPKEGPSILRIQQVVRGDSAAYFCASSPRSGQVSEQYFGPGTRLTVT.